The present T cell receptor (beta chain) was sequenced within a study of monozygotic twins with inflammatory bowel disease. Findings and limits, study-wide: Findings did not support one strong IBD-associated signal or clonotype.

This CDR3 has 15 residues. Germline V CDR1 and CDR2: SGHRS, YFSETQ. Sampling involved one blood draw (about 2.6 ml) for every donor. Used for each TCR library was 3500 ng of total RNA. During cDNA synthesis, UMIs that each contained a 6-nucleotide sample barcode were added by means of template switching. TCRdb processed the 5' RACE reads again and assigns one entry to each CDR3 protein, with no DNA. The sample table sets out some 440,000 distinct CDR3 sequences. Turning to this clonotype: The target antigen is unknown.

This chain connects TRBV5-1 to TRBJ2-1; the TCRdb D gene call, TRBD1, has no DNA to confirm it. This TCR was sampled from a human donor with ulcerative colitis or Crohn's disease, or a healthy co-twin of an affected twin (not recorded which). Sequenced material: blood. Here the CDR3 reads CASSPQTGGAYEQFF.